The 18 T cell receptor beta chains in this list originate from one sample, sequenced in a study of blood T cell repertoires in COVID-19. Data came from immunoSEQ multiplex PCR; TCRdb stores just in-frame clones and leaves some out. Of roughly 170,000 clones detected, approximately 80% appear once; the ten largest clones hold 15% to 20%. Source material: PBMCs or T cells enriched from blood (not recorded which). The receptors were gathered from a woman between 50 and 59 years old who had recovered from COVID-19.

This chain uses TRBV6-5 with TRBJ2-1; maybe TRBD2 (5 bases). The CDR3 extends over 15 amino acids. The germline V and J ends were trimmed by 4 bases and 7 bases, with 17 bases remaining between them. Germline values: CDR1 MNHEY, CDR2 SVGAGI. This chain's CDR3 is CASSLALVRINEQFF. The CDR3 coding sequence is TGTGCCAGCAGTTTGGCACTAGTTAGAATAAATGAGCAGTTCTTC.

The V call is TRBV10-3, the J call TRBJ1-3; 7 nucleotides match TRBD1. This CDR3 is 17 amino acids long. V gave up 3 bases and J gave up 0 bases; unmatched junction bases: 8. The germline CDR1 and CDR2 sequences are ENHRY and SYGVKD. Here the CDR3 reads CAISETGQAISGNTIYF. The CDR3 DNA reads TGTGCCATCAGTGAAACCGGACAGGCTATCTCTGGAAACACCATATATTTT.

The chain has TRBV25-1 and TRBJ2-7; D not resolved. The CDR3 is 13 amino acids. With 5 bases removed from V and 6 bases from J, the gap between germline ends came to 14 bases. The germline V gene has CDR1 MGHDK and CDR2 SYGVNS. CDR3 bases: TGTGCCAGCAGTCCTTCACGTAGTGGCGAGCAGTACTTC. It yields the protein CASSPSRSGEQYF.

The rearrangement uses TRBV21-1 and TRBJ2-7; the tabulated D call, TRBD1, remains unverified against the DNA. TRBV21-1 is termed a pseudogene. The CDR3 extends over 18 amino acids. In DNA form, the CDR3 reads TGTGCCAGCAGCAAATTGCCCCTGGTTTTAGAGGGGGCGGGGGAGCAGTACTTC. This gives the protein CASSKLPLVLEGAGEQYF.

This clone appeared once. The chain couples TRBV18 to TRBJ2-5; D not certain. The CDR3 sequence is 14 residues long. Germline V gives CDR1 KGHSH, CDR2 LQKENI. V lost 2 bases, J lost 3 bases, and 10 bases lay in between. The CDR3 sequence is CASSPYITEETQYF. The CDR3 DNA follows: TGTGCCAGCTCACCATACATAACCGAAGAGACCCAGTACTTC.

The genes are TRBV2 and TRBJ2-3, with D uncertain. Germline lookup yields CDR1 SNHLY and CDR2 FYNNEI. V lost 6 bases and J 2 bases, leaving 3 bases between the germline ends. CDR3 size: 11 residues. The CDR3, as DNA: TGTGCCAGCAGCTCCACAGATACGCAGTATTTT. Amino acids: CASSSTDTQYF.

This chain connects TRBV7-9 to TRBJ2-5; maybe TRBD2 (6 bases). The germline V and J ends were trimmed by 2 bases and 0 bases, with 16 bases remaining between them. CDR3 length: 17 amino acids. The V gene's germline CDR1 is SEHNR and CDR2 FQNEAQ (reference sequence). The CDR3, as DNA: TGTGCCAGCAGCTTATGGAGGGCCCACTCGTACCAAGAGACCCAGTACTTC. Protein sequence: CASSLWRAHSYQETQYF.

This clone showed up just a few times. The chain couples TRBV3-1 (or the pseudogene TRBV3-2) to TRBJ2-7; possibly TRBD1 for D (5 bases). V was trimmed by 6 bases and J by 0 bases, leaving 12 bases between them. In germline, CDR1 is LGHDT, CDR2 YNNKEL (reference sequence). This CDR3 is built from 14 residues. The CDR3 reads CASSLQAFSYEQYF. The CDR3 DNA sequence: TGTGCCAGCAGTCTACAGGCCTTCTCCTACGAGCAGTACTTC.

Only one count was recorded for this clone. The rearrangement links TRBV4-3 to TRBJ1-4; the match to TRBD1 covers 7 bases. The J segment lost 11 bases and the V segment lost 1 base, leaving 7 bases of the junction unmatched. The CDR3 extends over 14 amino acids. From germline, CDR1 is LGHNA and CDR2 YSLEER. The CDR3 sequence is CASSQGGTVNKLFF. In nucleotides, the CDR3 is TGCGCCAGCAGCCAAGGCGGGACAGTTAATAAACTGTTTTTT.

This chain joins TRBV18 and TRBJ2-2; 12 bases match TRBD1. This CDR3 is 16 amino acids long. Trimming removed 3 bases from V and 7 bases from J; junction bases left unmatched: 6. CDR1 and CDR2 (germline): KGHSH, LQKENI. Written as DNA, the CDR3 is TGTGCCAGCTCACCGGCCGGGACAGGGGGCGACGGGGAGCTGTTTTTT. Translation gives CASSPAGTGGDGELFF.

This chain links TRBV6-6 with TRBJ2-7, with D tentatively TRBD2 (7 bases). Looked up from germline, CDR1 is MNHNY and CDR2 is SVGAGI (reference sequence). The CDR3 covers 15 residues. The V and J ends lost 5 bases and 2 bases respectively, with 16 bases between them. The DNA of the CDR3 is TGTGCCAGCAGTGACGGGGGGCGGATCGCCTACGAGCAGTACTTC. This codes for CASSDGGRIAYEQYF.

This clone was counted between two and nine times. The CDR3 reads CASSIDLPPRGYTF. The CDR3 DNA reads TGTGCCAGTAGTATAGATCTTCCTCCTCGTGGCTACACCTTC. V gene TRBV19 combines with J gene TRBJ1-2, with no clear D. Between the trimmed V and J ends, which lost 0 bases and 7 bases, there was a span of 12 bases. The CDR3 is made up of 14 amino acids. Germline V gene sequence: CDR1 LNHDA, CDR2 SQIVND (reference sequence).

This rearrangement joins TRBV18 to TRBJ2-4, with D unclear. Germline V gene sequence: CDR1 KGHSH, CDR2 LQKENI. V was clipped by 0 bases and J by 0 bases, with 3 bases between them. The CDR3 sequence is 14 residues long. The CDR3 DNA is TGTGCCAGCTCACCACCCCTAGCCAAAAACATTCAGTACTTC. Protein: CASSPPLAKNIQYF.

This rearrangement joins TRBV5-1 to TRBJ2-7; 12 positions match TRBD1. The junction had 6 bases not matched to a gene; V was cut back by 1 base and J by 7 bases. The CDR3 sequence is 15 residues long. Germline assignment: CDR1 SGHRS and CDR2 YFSETQ. CDR3 nucleotides: TGCGCCAGCAGCTTGACGGGACAGGGGGCAAGGGAGCAGTACTTC. It specifies CASSLTGQGAREQYF.

The chain recombines TRBV5-4 with TRBJ1-1, with a weak D call TRBD1 (6 bases). Trimming pared 3 bases from V and 3 bases from J, leaving 9 bases between. The CDR3 is 13 residues long. The germline CDR1 and CDR2 sequences are SGHNT and YYREEE (reference sequence). The CDR3 DNA follows: TGTGCCAGCAGCTATACAGGGCACACTGAAGCTTTCTTT. This codes for CASSYTGHTEAFF.

V gene TRBV9 combines with J gene TRBJ2-7; TRBD2 matches 7 bases. This CDR3 region has 15 residues. Germline V gives CDR1 SGDLS, CDR2 YYNGEE. J gave up 3 bases and V 0 bases, and 6 bases lay outside the gene matches. The CDR3 DNA follows: TGTGCCAGCAGCGTAGCTCCGGGAGGAGGCTACGAGCAGTACTTC. Its translation: CASSVAPGGGYEQYF. Full variable domain (rest looked up from reference TRBV9 and TRBJ2-7): DSGVTQTPKHLITATGQRVTLRCSPRSGDLSVYWYQQSLDQGLQFLIQYYNGEERAKGNILERFSAQQFPDLHSELNLSSLELGDSALYFCASSVAPGGGYEQYFGPGTRLTVT.

The chain couples TRBV3-1 (or the pseudogene TRBV3-2) to TRBJ1-4; 7 nucleotides agree with TRBD1. The CDR3 is 14 residues long. Germline values: CDR1 LGHDT, CDR2 YNNKEL (reference sequence). V lost 1 base and J lost 8; bases outside the gene matches: 4. Here the CDR3 reads CASSQGQGYEKLFF. The CDR3 nucleotides read TGTGCCAGCAGCCAAGGACAGGGTTACGAAAAACTGTTTTTT.

The chain has TRBV11-2 and TRBJ2-1, with 7 bases matching TRBD2. Germline CDR1 is SGHAT and CDR2 is FQNNGV. The ends lost 3 bases at V and 3 bases at J; junction bases unmatched: 2. This CDR3 comprises 14 residues. The CDR3 bases are TGTGCCAGCAGCTTCTGGGAGGGCTACAATGAGCAGTTCTTC. Translating it yields CASSFWEGYNEQFF. Drawing the rest from reference TRBV11-2 and TRBJ2-1, the complete variable domain is EAGVAQSPRYKIIEKRQSVAFWCNPISGHATLYWYQQILGQGPKLLIQFQNNGVVDDSQLPKDRFSAERLKGVDSTLKIQPAKLEDSAVYLCASSFWEGYNEQFFGPGTRLTVL.